This is a list of T cell receptor beta chains from one sample in a study of response to subunit inactivated influenza vaccine. TCRdb reprocessed the RT-PCR reads with MiXCR, giving one entry per CDR3 protein. Among around 480,000 distinct CDR3 sequences listed, approximately 15% were seen once. Sequences were derived from CD4+ T cells sorted from PBMCs, sampled 23 months after vaccination. The source of these receptors is a man aged 45 to 75 who received an inactivated influenza vaccine. The CDR3 runs from the conserved cysteine through the conserved F or W. The D gene is left open where the match is weak. Clone sizes are given selectively: once, few, many, or a class where the clone is expanded.

clone_size: few
v_call: TRBV5-1
j_call: TRBJ2-3
d_call: TRBD2
cdr3_aa: CASSLARGVPDTQYF
cdr3_nt: TGCGCCAGCAGCTTGGCCCGGGGGGTGCCAGATACGCAGTATTTT

clone_size: few
v_call: TRBV20-1
j_call: TRBJ2-5
d_call: TRBD2
cdr3_aa: CSAKIRGGGETQYF
cdr3_nt: TGCAGTGCTAAAATCCGGGGGGGAGGTGAGACCCAGTACTTC

clone_size: few
v_call: TRBV6-2/TRBV6-3
j_call: TRBJ1-2
d_call: -
cdr3_aa: CASSLLASYTF
cdr3_nt: TGTGCCAGCAGTCTCCTTGCCAGCTACACCTTC

clone_size: -
v_call: TRBV3-1
j_call: TRBJ1-5
d_call: -
cdr3_aa: CASSQGVVSNQPQHF
cdr3_nt: TGTGCCAGCAGCCAAGGTGTAGTAAGCAATCAGCCCCAGCATTTT

clone_size: -
v_call: TRBV3-1
j_call: TRBJ2-2
d_call: -
cdr3_aa: CASRGAGSGNTGELFF
cdr3_nt: TGTGCCAGCAGGGGTGCGGGTAGCGGGAACACCGGGGAGCTGTTTTTT

clone_size: -
v_call: TRBV7-2
j_call: TRBJ1-4
d_call: -
cdr3_aa: CASSLLRDTTNEKLFF
cdr3_nt: TGTGCCAGCAGCTTACTCCGCGATACAACTAATGAAAAACTGTTTTTT

clone_size: -
v_call: TRBV28
j_call: TRBJ2-7
d_call: -
cdr3_aa: CASSGNGVGLSYEQYF
cdr3_nt: TGTGCCAGCAGTGGGAATGGAGTAGGACTCTCCTACGAGCAGTACTTC

clone_size: few
v_call: TRBV12-3/TRBV12-4
j_call: TRBJ2-3
d_call: -
cdr3_aa: CASRPDRRNTDTQYF
cdr3_nt: TGTGCCAGCAGGCCAGACAGGCGCAACACAGATACGCAGTATTTT

clone_size: -
v_call: TRBV3-1
j_call: TRBJ1-4
d_call: TRBD1
cdr3_aa: CASSQLGTGINEKLFF
cdr3_nt: TGTGCCAGCAGCCAACTTGGGACAGGGATTAATGAAAAACTGTTTTTT

clone_size: many
v_call: TRBV28
j_call: TRBJ2-1
d_call: TRBD1
cdr3_aa: CASGQGSTYNEQFF
cdr3_nt: TGTGCCAGCGGACAGGGGAGCACCTACAATGAGCAGTTCTTC

clone_size: few
v_call: TRBV30
j_call: TRBJ2-3
d_call: TRBD1
cdr3_aa: CACPRTGSLADTQYF
cdr3_nt: TGTGCCTGTCCACGGACAGGGAGTTTGGCAGATACGCAGTATTTT

clone_size: few
v_call: TRBV4-2
j_call: TRBJ2-1
d_call: TRBD2
cdr3_aa: CASSQGPSGRNEQFF
cdr3_nt: TGTGCCAGCAGCCAAGGTCCTAGCGGTAGGAATGAGCAGTTCTTC

clone_size: many
v_call: TRBV15
j_call: TRBJ2-1
d_call: TRBD1
cdr3_aa: CATSPSGTGYNEQFF
cdr3_nt: TGTGCCACCAGCCCCTCCGGGACAGGGTACAATGAGCAGTTCTTC

clone_size: -
v_call: TRBV29-1
j_call: TRBJ2-7
d_call: TRBD1
cdr3_aa: CSVENRGTYEQYF
cdr3_nt: TGCAGCGTTGAAAACAGGGGAACCTACGAGCAGTACTTC

clone_size: many
v_call: TRBV5-5
j_call: TRBJ1-5
d_call: -
cdr3_aa: CASSLDRLGPFQPQHF
cdr3_nt: TGTGCCAGCAGCCTCGACAGGTTGGGTCCGTTTCAGCCCCAGCATTTT

clone_size: many
v_call: TRBV7-9
j_call: TRBJ2-3
d_call: -
cdr3_aa: CASSGRYYTDTQYF
cdr3_nt: TGTGCCAGCAGCGGCAGGTACTACACAGATACGCAGTATTTT

clone_size: many
v_call: TRBV7-2
j_call: TRBJ1-5
d_call: -
cdr3_aa: CASSLALGYQPQHF
cdr3_nt: TGTGCCAGCAGCTTAGCGTTAGGGTACCAGCCCCAGCATTTT

clone_size: many
v_call: TRBV4-3
j_call: TRBJ2-1
d_call: TRBD2
cdr3_aa: CASSQDPAGGYNEQFF
cdr3_nt: TGCGCCAGCAGCCAAGATCCAGCGGGAGGTTACAATGAGCAGTTCTTC

clone_size: few
v_call: TRBV4-2
j_call: TRBJ2-7
d_call: -
cdr3_aa: CASSQEGQGGYEQYF
cdr3_nt: TGTGCCAGCAGCCAAGAAGGGCAGGGGGGTTACGAGCAGTACTTC

clone_size: -
v_call: TRBV29-1
j_call: TRBJ2-2
d_call: -
cdr3_aa: CSVEVGMRELFF
cdr3_nt: TGCAGCGTTGAGGTCGGGATGAGGGAGCTGTTTTTT